Included here is one TCR beta chain sequence, with context. What it recognizes is unknown. This sample was taken from a study of cytotoxic CD8 clonotypes in ibrutinib-treated CLL. The overall study: Response samples followed a median around 11 months of treatment, range 6 to 36. Sequencing produced an average of around 250,000 productive templates and 85,000 to 100,000 productive rearrangements per sample.

Germline V gene data show CDR1 as MNHEY and CDR2 as SVGAGI. This CDR3 has 12 amino acids. Trimming left V 3 bases short and J 8 bases short, with 10 bases between. Measured with immunoSEQ multiplex PCR; TCRdb has only the in-frame clones, and not every one. The table has 150,000 or so clones, under 90% seen once. General study points: Sustained-remission and progressing patients diverged in sampling times. Public clonotypes showed up rarely, and on treatment they shrank or held steady.

The source of this sequence is a human donor with chronic lymphocytic leukemia. The specimen comprised PBMCs, sampled after 24 months of ibrutinib treatment. The rearrangement joins TRBV6-5 to TRBJ1-2, with a possible D match to TRBD1 (6 bases). DNA of the CDR3: TGTGCCAGCAGTTATTCAACAGGGGGCTACACCTTC. Residues: CASSYSTGGYTF.